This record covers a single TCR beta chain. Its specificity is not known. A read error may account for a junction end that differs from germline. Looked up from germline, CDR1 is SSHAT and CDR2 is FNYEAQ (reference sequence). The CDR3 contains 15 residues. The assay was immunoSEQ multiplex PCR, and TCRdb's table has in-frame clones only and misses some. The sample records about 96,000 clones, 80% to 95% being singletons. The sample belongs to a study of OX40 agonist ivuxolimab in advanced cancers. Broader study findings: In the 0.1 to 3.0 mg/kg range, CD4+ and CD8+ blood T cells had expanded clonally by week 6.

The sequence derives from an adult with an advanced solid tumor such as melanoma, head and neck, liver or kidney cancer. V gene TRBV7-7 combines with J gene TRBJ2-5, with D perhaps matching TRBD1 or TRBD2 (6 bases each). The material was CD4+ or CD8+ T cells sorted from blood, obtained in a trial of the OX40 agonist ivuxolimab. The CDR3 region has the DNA TGTGCTAGCAGCTTAGGAGGGACACGAGGAGAGACCCAGTACTTC. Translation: CASSLGGTRGETQYF.